This TCR beta chain came from a study of CD8 T cells in Susac syndrome. The RNA, 0.5 to 1 ug, was put through reverse transcription using random hexamers. Amplification of TCR beta CDR3 by immunoSEQ multiplex PCR spanned 54 Vbeta and 13 Jbeta. TCRdb used MiXCR to reprocess the immunoSEQ multiplex PCR reads, holding one entry per CDR3 protein. Of almost 450,000 distinct CDR3 sequences listed, 85% are singletons. This clonotype was counted once. The CDR3 covers 15 residues. CDR1 is SQVTM, CDR2 ANQGSEA, per germline. Trimming took 5 bases from V and 0 from J; bases not matched to a gene: 7. TCR beta from blood CD8+ and CD4+ T cells was sequenced. The multiple sclerosis control group was made up of treatment-naive patients with stable or active relapsing-remitting disease. TEMRA cells were FACS-enriched, and CD8+ and CD4+ T cells were isolated negatively.

This TCR was sampled from a human donor with multiple sclerosis. The chain couples TRBV29-1 to TRBJ1-1; 9 bases match TRBD1. Sequencing used CD8+ T cells from PBMCs. For the CDR3, the DNA is TGCAGCGTTCTACAGGGGGCTGAGGTGAACACTGAAGCTTTCTTT. Its translation is CSVLQGAEVNTEAFF.